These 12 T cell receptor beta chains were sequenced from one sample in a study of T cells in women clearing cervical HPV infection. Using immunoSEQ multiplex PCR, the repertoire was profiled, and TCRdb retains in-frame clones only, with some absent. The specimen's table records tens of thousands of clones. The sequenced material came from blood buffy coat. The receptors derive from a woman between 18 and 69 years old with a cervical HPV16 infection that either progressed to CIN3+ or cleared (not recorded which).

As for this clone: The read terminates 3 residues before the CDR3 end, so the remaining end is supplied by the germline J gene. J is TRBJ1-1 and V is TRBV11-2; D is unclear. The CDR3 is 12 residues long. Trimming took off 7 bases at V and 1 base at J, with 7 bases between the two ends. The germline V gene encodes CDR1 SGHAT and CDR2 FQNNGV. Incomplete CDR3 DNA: TGTGCCAGCACTAGCCCGAACACTGAA. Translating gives CASTSPNTE. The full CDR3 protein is CASTSPNTEAFF. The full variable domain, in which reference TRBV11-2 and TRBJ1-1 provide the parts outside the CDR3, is EAGVAQSPRYKIIEKRQSVAFWCNPISGHATLYWYQQILGQGPKLLIQFQNNGVVDDSQLPKDRFSAERLKGVDSTLKIQPAKLEDSAVYLCASTSPNTEAFFGQGTRLTVV.

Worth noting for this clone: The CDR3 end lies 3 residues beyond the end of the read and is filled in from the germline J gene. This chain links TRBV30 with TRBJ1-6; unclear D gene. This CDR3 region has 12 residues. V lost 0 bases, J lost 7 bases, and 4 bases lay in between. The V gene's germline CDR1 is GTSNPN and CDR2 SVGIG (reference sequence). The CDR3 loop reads CAWSVGNSPLHF. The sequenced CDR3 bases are TGTGCCTGGAGTGTAGGCAATTCACCC.

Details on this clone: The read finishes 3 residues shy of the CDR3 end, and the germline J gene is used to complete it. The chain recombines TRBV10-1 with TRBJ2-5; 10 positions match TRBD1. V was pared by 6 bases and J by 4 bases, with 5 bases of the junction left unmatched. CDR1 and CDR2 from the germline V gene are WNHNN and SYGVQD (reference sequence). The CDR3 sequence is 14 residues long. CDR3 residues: CASRGTGVPETQYF. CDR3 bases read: TGCGCCAGCAGAGGGACAGGGGTTCCAGAGACC.

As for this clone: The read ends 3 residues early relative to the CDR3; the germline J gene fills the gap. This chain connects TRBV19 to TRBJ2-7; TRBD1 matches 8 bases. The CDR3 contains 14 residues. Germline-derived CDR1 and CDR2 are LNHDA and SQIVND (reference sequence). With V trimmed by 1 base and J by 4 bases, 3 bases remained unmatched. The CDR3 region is CASSIGRGQYEQYF. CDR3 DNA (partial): TGTGCCAGTAGTATAGGCAGGGGGCAGTACGAG.

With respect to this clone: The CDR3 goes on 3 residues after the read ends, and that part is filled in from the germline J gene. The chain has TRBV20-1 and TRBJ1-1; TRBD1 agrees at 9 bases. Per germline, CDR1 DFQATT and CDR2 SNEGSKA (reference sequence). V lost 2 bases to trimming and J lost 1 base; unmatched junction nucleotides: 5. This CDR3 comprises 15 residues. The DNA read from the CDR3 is TGCAGTGCTAGACGACAGGGGGTCTGGAACACTGAA. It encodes CSARRQGVWNTE. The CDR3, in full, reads CSARRQGVWNTEAFF.

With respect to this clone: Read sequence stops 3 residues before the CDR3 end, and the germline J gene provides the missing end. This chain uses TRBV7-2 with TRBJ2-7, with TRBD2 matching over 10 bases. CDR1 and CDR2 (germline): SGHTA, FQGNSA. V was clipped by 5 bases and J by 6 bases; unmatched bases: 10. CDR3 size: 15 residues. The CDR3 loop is CASSQGTSGMIEQYF. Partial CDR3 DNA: TGTGCCAGCAGCCAGGGTACTAGCGGGATGATCGAG.

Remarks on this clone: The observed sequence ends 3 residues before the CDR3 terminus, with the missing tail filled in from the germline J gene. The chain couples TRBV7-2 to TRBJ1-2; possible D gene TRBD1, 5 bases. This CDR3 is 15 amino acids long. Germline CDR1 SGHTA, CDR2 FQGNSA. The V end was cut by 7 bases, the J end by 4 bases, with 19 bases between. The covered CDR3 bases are TGTGCCAGCACCCTGTCCGGGGTCGGGGGCTATGGC. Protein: CASTLSGVGGYG. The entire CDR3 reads CASTLSGVGGYGYTF.

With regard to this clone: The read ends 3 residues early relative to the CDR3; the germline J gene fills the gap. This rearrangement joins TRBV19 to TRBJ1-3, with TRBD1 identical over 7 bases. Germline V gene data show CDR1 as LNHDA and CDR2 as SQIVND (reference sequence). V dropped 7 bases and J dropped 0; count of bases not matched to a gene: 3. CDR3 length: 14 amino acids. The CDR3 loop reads CASTRDSSGNTIYF. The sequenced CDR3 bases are TGTGCCAGTACCCGGGACAGCTCTGGAAACACC.

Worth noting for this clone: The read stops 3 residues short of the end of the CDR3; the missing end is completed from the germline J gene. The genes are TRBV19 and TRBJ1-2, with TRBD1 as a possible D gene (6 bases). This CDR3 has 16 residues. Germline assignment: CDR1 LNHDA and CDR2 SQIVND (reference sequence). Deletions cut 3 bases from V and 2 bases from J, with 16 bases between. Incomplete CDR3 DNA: TGTGCCAGTAGTATTAAGTATTGGACAGAAAACTATGGC. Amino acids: CASSIKYWTENYG. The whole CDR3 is CASSIKYWTENYGYTF. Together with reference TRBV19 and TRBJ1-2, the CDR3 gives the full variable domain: DGGITQSPKYLFRKEGQNVTLSCEQNLNHDAMYWYRQDPGQGLRLIYYSQIVNDFQKGDIAEGYSVSREKKESFPLTVTSAQKNPTAFYLCASSIKYWTENYGYTFGSGTRLTVV.

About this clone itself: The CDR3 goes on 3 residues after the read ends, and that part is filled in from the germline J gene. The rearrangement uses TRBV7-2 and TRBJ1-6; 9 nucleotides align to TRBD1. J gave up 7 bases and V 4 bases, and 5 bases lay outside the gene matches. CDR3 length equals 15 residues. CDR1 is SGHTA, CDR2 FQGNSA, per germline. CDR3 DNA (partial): TGTGCCAGCAGCTATCTAGGACAGGGGAATTCACCC. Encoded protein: CASSYLGQGNSP. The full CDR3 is CASSYLGQGNSPLHF.

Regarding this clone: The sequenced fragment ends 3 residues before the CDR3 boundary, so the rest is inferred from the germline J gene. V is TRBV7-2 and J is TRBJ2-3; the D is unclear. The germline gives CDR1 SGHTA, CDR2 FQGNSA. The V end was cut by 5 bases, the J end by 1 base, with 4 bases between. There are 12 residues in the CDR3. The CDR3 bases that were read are TGTGCCAGCAGCCGGGGCACAGATACG. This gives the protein CASSRGTDT. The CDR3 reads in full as CASSRGTDTQYF. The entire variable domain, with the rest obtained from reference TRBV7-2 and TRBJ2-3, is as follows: GAGVSQSPSNKVTEKGKDVELRCDPISGHTALYWYRQSLGQGLEFLIYFQGNSAPDKSGLPSDRFSAERTGGSVSTLTIQRTQQEDSAVYLCASSRGTDTQYFGPGTRLTVL.

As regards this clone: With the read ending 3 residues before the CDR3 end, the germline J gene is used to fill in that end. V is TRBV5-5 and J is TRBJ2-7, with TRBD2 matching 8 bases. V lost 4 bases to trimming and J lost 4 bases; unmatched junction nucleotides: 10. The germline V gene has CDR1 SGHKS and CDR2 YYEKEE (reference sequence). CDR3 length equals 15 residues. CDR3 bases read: TGTGCCAGCAGCGTGGTCCCCGGGACTAGTTACGAG. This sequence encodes CASSVVPGTSYE. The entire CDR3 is CASSVVPGTSYEQYF.